The T cell receptor (beta chain) under discussion was sequenced for a study of blood T cells in healthy people across ages. Healthy individuals of Caucasian origin from Russia, aged 6 to 90, served as donors. The use of a sample-barcoded 5' primer and a J-beta primer mix characterized a second PCR of roughly 6 to 12 cycles. TCRdb recomputed calls from the 5' RACE reads with MiXCR, one row per CDR3 protein. The sample includes 1.5 million to 2 million distinct CDR3 sequences, roughly 49% of them seen just once. The sample taken for sequencing was blood. The receptor comes from a woman between 35 and 50 years old in good health.

The CDR3 bases are TGCAGCGTTGAAGATAATAGGGGATTTGAGAACTACGAGCAGTACTTC. It yields the protein CSVEDNRGFENYEQYF. The genes are TRBV29-1 and TRBJ2-7; D possibly corresponds to TRBD1 (5 bases). CDR1 is SQVTM and CDR2 is ANQGSEA in the germline V gene. The CDR3 loop spans 16 amino acids. V was pared by 0 bases and J by 3 bases, with 18 bases between.